Included here is one T cell receptor (beta chain) sequence, with context. What this receptor recognizes is not known. The cohort comprised around 700 healthy bone marrow donors. All cohort members were sampled while nominally healthy, although unrecorded immune exposures were likely present. The donor was CMV seropositive and belonged to the group of about 290 seropositive cohort members. A peripheral blood sample was provided by each donor, and peripheral blood mononuclear cells were used for TCR beta sequencing. The Qiagen DNeasy Blood Extraction Kit was used to extract genomic DNA from the blood cell samples. This entry belongs to a study of cytomegalovirus exposure and HLA in healthy donors (dated 2017 in TCRdb). The study in broad terms: An earlier analysis of some 600 of the donors reported 276 Gb of sequence data and 95 million to 120 million unique TCR beta sequences obtained from about 179 million T cells. Approximately 330 gigabases of sequencing data and 70 million to 100 million unique TCR sequences made up an early release that covered several hundred HLA-typed donors. Among the roughly 430 genotyped donors, about 83% belonged to the genetic ancestry cluster associated with self-reported Caucasian donors. The study aimed to test whether cataloging public T cell receptors could reveal signatures of past pathogen exposure. The study profiled the T cell repertoires of under 850 subjects by immunosequencing and related them to cytomegalovirus serostatus. Along with the roughly 700-subject first cohort, a separate validation cohort of over a hundred different subjects was used. The study combined high-throughput TCR immunosequencing, statistical association of individual TCRs with disease status, and machine learning to predict cytomegalovirus infection status. A later analysis re-analyzed previously published TCR beta repertoires from approximately 670 donors and added high-resolution HLA genotyping to study TCR occurrence patterns. In the later analysis, no new phenotypic data were used to find candidate immune exposures; instead, reliance was placed on TCR beta sequences and their occurrence across donors. An earlier analysis of fewer than 700 of the donors applied high-throughput TCR beta sequencing to assess whether each TCR beta V gene segment acted as functional or pseudogenic. Donor age, sex, ethnicity and CMV serostatus were compiled alongside the repertoire data. A later genetic analysis used genome-wide SNP genotypes for about 65% of the roughly 700 donors, treating that subset as a discovery cohort. All discovery cohort repertoires had been generated using a single sequencing platform. Both class I and class II loci were covered by HLA typing, at four-digit resolution. The number of donors typed differed by locus, with roughly 629-640 for A, B, C, DRB1 and DQB1, around 520 for DQA1, 600 to 610 for DPA1, and about 450 for DPB1. Several DR-DQ haplotypes were treated as single units for association and clustering because of strong linkage in the cohort. Across approximately 400 genotyped donors of the cohort, an average of approximately 240,000 unique TCR beta nucleotide sequences per donor were sequenced, and 15% to 20% of those sequences were non-productive. On the study overall, not on this receptor specifically: Compared with the roughly 600-donor mean, donors in an Asian-associated ancestry cluster had fewer N-insertions in productive TCRs, according to a later genetic analysis. A later analysis found that most CMV-associated TCR beta chains appeared HLA-restricted, with HLA associations seemingly driven largely by CMV exposure. Presence/absence analyses assumed roughly uniform sequencing depth across donors, an assumption that may not hold. Broadly in line with IMGT annotations, most TCR beta V segments showed up in productive rearrangements about 87% or about 30% of the time in an earlier analysis of some 590 of the donors. While some public TCRs were present in many individuals, most TCR sequences turned up only very rarely across donors. According to the authors, the approach could potentially be generalized to other disease states and immunological phenotypes. An association between a missense DCLRE1C variant and V-gene and J-gene trimming of TCR beta chains was found in a later genetic analysis and replicated in an independent cohort. In vitro tests confirmed that three of the cytomegalovirus-associated TCR beta chains recognize cytomegalovirus antigens. The classifier was reported to diagnose cytomegalovirus status with high specificity and sensitivity in both the original and validation cohorts. In this cohort, only TCR beta chains were sequenced, and detectable features were limited by the absence of alpha or paired-chain data. A further reported finding was that TCR beta sequences accurately predicted the HLA-A and HLA-B alleles for most subjects in the first cohort. According to a later analysis, parvovirus B19, influenza, CMV and Epstein-Barr virus appeared linked to several top co-occurrence clusters. When HLA alleles, especially DR and DQ, strongly co-occurred, TCR associations were difficult to assign to individual alleles. Linkage disequilibrium might explain the correlated functional status among segregating V segments, but an unknown experimental factor could not be excluded. The sequencing pipeline was judged likely to have produced a cluster of highly shared sequence variants as a technical artifact. In a later analysis, the rate of TCR association differed among HLA loci, with DRB1 alleles having the most associated TCRs and HLA-C alleles having the fewest. The only immune exposure information available for the cohort was CMV serostatus. In a later analysis, more than 15,000 TCR beta sequences were associated with specific HLA alleles at a false discovery rate of 0.05. In a later analysis, HLA-associated TCR beta chains were found to be more clonally expanded and to have lower generation probabilities than equally common non-associated chains. Because HLA typing was unavailable for some donors at each locus, only the typed subset was used in association tests. The study gave a list of about 150 TCR beta chains associated with cytomegalovirus. Because counts were too low, under 20 rarely observed V segments, including chromosome 9 orphons, were left out of the earlier analysis of some 640 of the donors.

The receptor library was made with the immunoSEQ multiplex PCR assay. For the multiplex PCR, a mixture combining 60 forward primers for TCR Vbeta segments and 13 reverse primers for TCR Jbeta segments was used. The CDR3 region of rearranged TCR beta genes was amplified from genomic DNA by a multiplex PCR assay. The Illumina HiSeq System was used to sequence the amplified TCR beta libraries as 87-base-pair reads. Per the source publication's procedure: In a later analysis, around 80 million unique TCR beta chains were counted across the approximately 670 repertoires, and roughly 9.9 million of these chains were shared by at least two donors. Raw reads were error-corrected and collapsed into unique sequences by a nearest-neighbor algorithm in which closely related sequences were merged to remove PCR and sequencing errors. V, D and J gene segments were assigned by aligning CDR3 sequences to IMGT reference sequences. For a sequence to be retained, a match of at least six nucleotides was required to both a V gene segment and a J gene segment. Rearrangements were called productive when the CDR3 lacked stop codons and stayed in frame with V and J; all others were non-productive. CDR3 was defined by IMGT convention, running from the second conserved V-encoded cysteine to the conserved J-encoded phenylalanine. In an earlier analysis of 550 to 650 of the donors, sequences lacking an unambiguous match to a single V gene segment were excluded. An earlier analysis of 500 to 700 of the donors classified V segments as functional when productive rearrangements were above 56.7% and as segregating when the standard deviation between donors was above 5%. A statistical classification framework was built for diagnosing cytomegalovirus status from the catalog of TCR beta chain sequences. A later analysis assigned V and J genes by comparing TCR nucleotide sequences with IMGT/GENE-DB human TR gene sequences. A later analysis assigned CDR3 sequences and most-parsimonious VDJ recombination scenarios with the TCRdist pipeline. In a later analysis, each TCR beta chain was defined by its CDR3 amino acid sequence together with its V-gene family, and reads without a unique V-gene family were excluded. To address suspected cross-contamination and a sequencing artifact, a later analysis removed some 620 highly shared, low-generation-probability nucleotide sequences. In a later analysis, a clonal expansion index was calculated for each public chain from normalized within-repertoire ranks of inferred template counts. In a later analysis, generation probabilities were computed with a VDJ recombination model fitted to out-of-frame rearrangements, and the resulting probabilities were checked against IGoR. In a later analysis, TCR-TCR, TCR-HLA and TCR-CMV co-occurrence was scored with hypergeometric tests, and a repertoire-size bias correction was applied to TCR pairs. False discovery rates were estimated in a later analysis by permuting HLA or CMV assignments 20 times. In a later analysis, co-occurring TCRs were grouped using DBSCAN, with TCRdist sequence similarity added in when clustering inside HLA-allele-positive subsets. Co-occurrence clustering excluded repertoires with fewer than 30,000 or more than 120,000 public chains, plus five with anomalous nucleotide sharing. Sourced from immuneACCESS, this table was stored by TCRdb with only in-frame sequences that have V and J called. A share of the clones is absent; for the studies checked, an unresolved V gene accounts for under half, and the remainder has no known explanation. V and J calls and clone size are those listed in that table; D and trimming were worked out from the DNA. The sample table holds 96,000 or so clones. In total, the top ten clones hold less than 7% of the sample.

The sample taken for sequencing was PBMCs. The TCR originated in a girl aged 10 to 17 in good health and CMV-seropositive.

The DNA is TGTGCCAGCAGTTTACAGGGGTCGGTTTCCCTCCACTTT. Translated, this gives CASSLQGSVSLHF. The chain was built from TRBV25-1 and TRBJ1-6; 7 central nucleotides agree with TRBD1. From a lookup of the germline V gene, CDR1 and CDR2 are MGHDK and SYGVNS. Trimmed from V: 5 bases; trimmed from J: 14 bases; junction bases lacking a gene match: 9. Reading from cysteine to phenylalanine, the CDR3 counts 13 amino acids. The read is trimmed to its CDR3 DNA, 39 bases read in frame from base 1.